These T cell receptor beta chains were read from a single sample in a study of T and B cells in COVID-19 patients. TCRdb reprocessed the multiplex PCR reads with MiXCR, giving one entry per CDR3 protein. The top ten hold 12% of the sample, which has several thousand distinct CDR3 sequences, roughly 28% seen once. The source material was blood. These TCRs come from a human donor with active COVID-19. Both conserved end residues are part of each CDR3. A D gene is named only where the DNA matches it firmly. A row's size may be missing; if present it is once, few, many or a size class.

D	V	J	size	CDR3	DNA
.	TRBV19	TRBJ2-4	.	CASRHHKNTQYF	TGTGCCAGTCGGCACCACAAAAACACTCAGTACTTC
.	TRBV6-1	TRBJ1-6	.	CASSESPISGSPLHF	TGTGCCAGCAGTGAGTCCCCCATAAGCGGTTCACCCCTCCACTTT
.	TRBV7-2	TRBJ2-2	.	CASSLRGDGELFF	TGTGCCAGCAGCTTAAGAGGTGACGGGGAGCTGTTTTTT
.	TRBV19	TRBJ2-3	large	CASSMVGSTDTQYF	TGTGCCAGTAGTATGGTGGGGAGCACAGATACGCAGTATTTT
.	TRBV19	TRBJ2-2	medium-sized	CASSIKGGSGELFF	TGTGCCAGTAGTATAAAAGGGGGGTCCGGGGAGCTGTTTTTT
TRBD1	TRBV30	TRBJ1-2	medium-sized	CAWKVGQLFNYGYTF	TGTGCCTGGAAGGTGGGACAGCTTTTTAACTATGGCTACACCTTC
TRBD1	TRBV27	TRBJ1-6	.	CASSGQGGSPLHF	TGTGCCAGCAGTGGACAGGGAGGTTCACCCCTCCACTTT
TRBD2	TRBV5-5	TRBJ2-1	medium-sized	CASSPGTSGGAVRFNEQFF	TGTGCCAGCAGCCCCGGGACTAGCGGGGGGGCCGTCCGTTTCAATGAGCAGTTCTTC
.	TRBV30	TRBJ2-3	medium-sized	CAWSPGGSTDTQYF	TGTGCCTGGAGTCCCGGGGGAAGCACAGATACGCAGTATTTT
TRBD1	TRBV7-2	TRBJ2-1	.	CASSYRTGDEQFF	TGTGCCAGCAGCTATAGGACAGGGGATGAGCAGTTCTTC
.	TRBV27	TRBJ2-7	medium-sized	CASRFDGGSSYEQYF	TGTGCCAGCAGATTCGACGGAGGATCTTCCTACGAGCAGTACTTC
.	TRBV11-1	TRBJ2-2	few	CASSPIGQGDGELFF	TGTGCCAGCAGCCCTATAGGGCAAGGTGACGGGGAGCTGTTTTTT
TRBD2	TRBV6-6	TRBJ2-3	.	CASSPGLVADTQYF	TGTGCCAGCAGTCCGGGACTAGTCGCAGATACGCAGTATTTT